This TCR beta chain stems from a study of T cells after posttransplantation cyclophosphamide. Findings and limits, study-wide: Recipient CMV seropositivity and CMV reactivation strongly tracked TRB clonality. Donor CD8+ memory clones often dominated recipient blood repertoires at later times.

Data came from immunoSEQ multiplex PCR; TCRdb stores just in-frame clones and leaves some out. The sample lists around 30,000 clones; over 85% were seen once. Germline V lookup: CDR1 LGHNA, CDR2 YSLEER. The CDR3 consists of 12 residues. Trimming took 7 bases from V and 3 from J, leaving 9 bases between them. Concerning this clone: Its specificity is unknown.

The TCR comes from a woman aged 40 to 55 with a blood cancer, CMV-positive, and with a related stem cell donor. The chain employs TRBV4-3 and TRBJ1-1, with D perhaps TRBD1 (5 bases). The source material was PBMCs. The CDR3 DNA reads TGCGCCAGCACCCGGGGGGACACTGAAGCTTTCTTT. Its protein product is CASTRGDTEAFF.